The 10 T cell receptor beta chains reported below all come from one sample, sequenced in a study of molecular identifiers for immune sequencing clone quantification. TCRdb independently ran MiXCR on the PCR reads; one entry per CDR3 protein. This sample yields roughly 320,000 distinct CDR3 sequences, of which 20% to 25% are seen a single time; under 0.95% belongs to the top ten. The sequenced material came from naive CD8+ T cells from blood, with Jurkat cell RNA spiked in. This sample's subset: FACS-sorted CD8+CD4-CCR7+CD45RA+ naive T cells. These receptor sequences come from a human donor in good health. Some libraries in this study had Jurkat cell RNA spiked in.

In this sample, this clonotype turned up many times. The chain couples TRBV5-1 to TRBJ2-3; 10 nucleotides match TRBD1. Germline V gene lookup returns CDR1 SGHRS and CDR2 YFSETQ. The CDR3 length is 16 residues. J was trimmed by 3 bases and V by 0 bases; bases with no gene match: 4. The CDR3 sequence: CASSLGQGALTDTQYF. The CDR3 bases are TGCGCCAGCAGCTTGGGACAGGGGGCTTTGACAGATACGCAGTATTTT.

This clonotype appeared many times. The CDR3 protein is CASSYGQAYSQPQHF. CDR3 sequence (DNA): TGTGCCAGCAGTTATGGACAGGCGTACAGTCAGCCCCAGCATTTT. The chain combines TRBV28 with TRBJ1-5, with 7 bases matching TRBD1. CDR1 and CDR2 (germline): MDHEN, SYDVKM. CDR3 length equals 15 residues. The V segment lost 4 bases and the J segment 6 bases; nucleotides outside the gene matches: 9.

This clonotype was counted at least ten times. The chain couples TRBV29-1 to TRBJ2-1, with D perhaps TRBD2 (5 bases). V lost 7 bases to trimming and J lost 0 bases, with 16 bases between them. CDR1 and CDR2 from the germline V gene are SQVTM and ANQGSEA. The CDR3 is made up of 15 amino acids. The CDR3 is CSAPGLLSSYNEQFF. DNA of the CDR3: TGCAGCGCCCCTGGACTCCTGAGCTCCTACAATGAGCAGTTCTTC.

In the case of this clonotype: This may be a read error: a much more frequent sequence differs by one nucleotide. The rearrangement uses TRBV27 and TRBJ2-1; D perhaps matches TRBD1 (7 bases). Germline-derived CDR1 and CDR2 are MNHEY and SMNVEV (reference sequence). The CDR3 is made up of 15 amino acids. CDR3 nucleotides: TGTACCGTTTCCTCAGGGGGGCCAACCTACAATGAGCAGTTCTTC. It yields the protein CTVSSGGPTYNEQFF.

This clonotype was counted ten times or more. This chain links TRBV27 with TRBJ1-1; a weak D match, TRBD1 (5 bases). The CDR3 has 13 residues. From germline, CDR1 is MNHEY and CDR2 SMNVEV (reference sequence). V lost 5 bases to trimming and J lost 5 bases, with 12 bases between them. DNA for the CDR3: TGTGCCAGCAGTATCAATCGGGGGACTGAAGCTTTCTTT. This sequence encodes CASSINRGTEAFF.

This clonotype was recorded at least ten times. J is TRBJ2-7 and V is TRBV4-2; D unresolved. The germline gives CDR1 LGHNA, CDR2 YNFKEQ. CDR3 length: 11 amino acids. V shed 4 bases and J shed 5 bases, with 6 bases lying between them. Here the CDR3 reads CASSLNDEQYF. The CDR3, as DNA: TGTGCCAGCAGCCTAAATGACGAGCAGTACTTC.

This clonotype was seen many times. The gene calls are TRBV4-3 and TRBJ2-1; D is uncertain. Looked up from germline, CDR1 is LGHNA and CDR2 is YSLEER. This CDR3 has 15 residues. With 4 bases removed from V and 3 bases from J, the gap between germline ends came to 13 bases. The DNA for the CDR3 is TGCGCCAGCAGCCTAGAACGGGCCCTCTACAATGAGCAGTTCTTC. Residues: CASSLERALYNEQFF.

This clonotype was counted only a few times. The chain employs TRBV27 and TRBJ2-3; D assignment may be TRBD1 or TRBD2 (5 bases each). This CDR3 has 16 residues. Trimming pared 1 base from V and 2 bases from J, leaving 13 bases between. Germline V gene sequence: CDR1 MNHEY, CDR2 SMNVEV (reference sequence). This CDR3 reads CASSLYGARATDTQYF. CDR3 DNA sequence: TGTGCCAGCAGTTTATACGGGGCCAGAGCCACAGATACGCAGTATTTT.

The chain employs TRBV10-1 and TRBJ2-7; D remains ambiguous. This CDR3 region has 12 residues. The germline gives CDR1 WNHNN, CDR2 SYGVQD (reference sequence). V dropped 3 bases and J dropped 7 bases, with 10 bases sitting between them. The CDR3 DNA sequence: TGCGCCAGCAGTGATGGAACGGCGGAGCAGTACTTC. Protein: CASSDGTAEQYF.

This clonotype has at least ten counts. This chain joins TRBV6-6 and TRBJ1-4; D is ambiguous. V was clipped by 9 bases and J by 8 bases, with 7 bases between them. Germline CDR1 is MNHNY and CDR2 is SVGAGI (reference sequence). This CDR3 spans 10 amino acids. The CDR3 DNA reads TGTGCCAGTGGAGAGGAAAAACTGTTTTTT. As protein: CASGEEKLFF.